Below, 21 T cell receptor beta chains from the same sample are listed, as sequenced in a study of T cells in Graves' hyperthyroidism and ophthalmopathy. The CDR3 regions of TCR beta were amplified from RNA transcripts. First-round RT-PCR of the TCR CDR3 relied on the HTBI primer set. In TCRdb, the multiplex PCR reads were re-called with MiXCR into one record per CDR3 protein. This sample has around 100,000 distinct CDR3 sequences; around 50% occur once, and the top ten carry under 30%. Sequenced sample: blood. The receptor source for this set is a middle-aged man with Graves' hyperthyroidism.

The CDR3 loop is CASRGSSSYEQYF. The CDR3 DNA sequence: TGCGCCAGCCGAGGGTCTAGCTCCTACGAGCAGTACTTC. V is TRBV10-2 and J is TRBJ2-7; possibly TRBD2 for D (5 bases). V gave up 8 bases and J gave up 0 bases, with 11 bases separating them. CDR1 WSHSY and CDR2 SAAADI come from the germline V gene. This CDR3 has 13 amino acids.

This clonotype was counted many times. This sequence joins TRBV12-3 or TRBV12-4 and TRBJ2-3, with 12 bases identical to TRBD2. The CDR3 is 15 amino acids. The V and J ends lost 5 bases and 8 bases, in that order; junction bases with no gene match: 8. CDR3 sequence reads: CASSPTSGRRGTQYF. The CDR3 DNA follows: TGTGCCAGCAGTCCGACTAGCGGGAGAAGAGGTACGCAGTATTTT.

V usage is TRBV13 and J usage is TRBJ1-5; D might be TRBD1 (6 bases). The CDR3 length is 16 residues. Looked up from germline, CDR1 is PRHDT and CDR2 is FYEKMQ (reference sequence). V was trimmed by 6 bases and J by 2 bases, leaving 17 bases between them. The CDR3 DNA sequence: TGTGCCAGCAGTCCTAGGGGGGCTAAGGGCAATCAGCCCCAGCATTTT. Its translation is CASSPRGAKGNQPQHF. Complete variable domain (other parts from reference TRBV13 and TRBJ1-5): AAGVIQSPRHLIKEKRETATLKCYPIPRHDTVYWYQQGPGQDPQFLISFYEKMQSDKGSIPDRFSAQQFSDYHSELNMSSLELGDSALYFCASSPRGAKGNQPQHFGDGTRLSIL.

This clonotype appeared many times. V and J are TRBV12-3 or TRBV12-4 and TRBJ1-4; unclear D gene. Between the trimmed V and J ends, which lost 2 bases and 7 bases, there was a span of 5 bases. This CDR3 comprises 12 residues. The CDR3 region has the DNA TGTGCCAGCAGTTTAACCTCTGAAAAACTGTTTTTT. This encodes CASSLTSEKLFF.

The gene calls are TRBV27 and TRBJ2-2; D gene ambiguous. Between the trimmed V and J ends, which lost 5 bases and 0 bases, there was a span of 7 bases. CDR1 and CDR2 (germline): MNHEY, SMNVEV (reference sequence). The CDR3 is 14 amino acids. The CDR3: CASSPRTNTGELFF. DNA for the CDR3: TGTGCCAGCAGTCCCCGGACGAACACCGGGGAGCTGTTTTTT.

This clonotype was counted ten times or more. A much larger clone sits a single nucleotide away, making a read error possible. The V call is TRBV7-9, the J call TRBJ1-6; D possibly corresponds to TRBD1 (5 bases). This CDR3 is built from 15 residues. Germline-derived CDR1 and CDR2 are SEHNR and FQNEAQ (reference sequence). The ends were cut back, 1 base at V and 6 bases at J, with 10 bases in the middle. CDR3 protein: CASSLVDSSNSPLHF. Here the CDR3 DNA reads TGTGCCAGCAGCTTAGTTGACAGTAGTAATTCACCCCTCCACTTT. The full variable domain, its missing parts supplied by reference TRBV7-9 and TRBJ1-6, is DTGVSQNPRHKITKRGQNVTFRCDPISEHNRLYWYRQTLGQGPEFLTYFQNEAQLEKSRLLSDRFSAERPKGSFSTLEIQRTEQGDSAMYLCASSLVDSSNSPLHFGNGTRLTVT.

The chain uses TRBV20-1 and TRBJ1-5; D call uncertain. The V end lost 1 base, the J end lost 6 bases, and 10 bases lay between the germline ends. Germline CDR1 and CDR2: DFQATT and SNEGSKA (reference sequence). CDR3 length: 13 amino acids. The CDR3 bases are TGCAGTGCTAGAGCAGGACCCGGTCAGCCCCAGCATTTT. This codes for CSARAGPGQPQHF.

This clonotype was counted ten times or more. The chain combines TRBV6-1 with TRBJ1-1; D ambiguous. V was clipped by 5 bases and J by 1 base, with 8 bases between them. CDR1 and CDR2 from the germline V gene are MNHNS and SASEGT. CDR3 length equals 13 residues. CDR3 residues: CASSHVGNTEAFF. CDR3 bases: TGTGCCAGCAGTCACGTGGGGAACACTGAAGCTTTCTTT.

The gene calls are TRBV15 and TRBJ2-5, with no clear D. Germline assignment: CDR1 LNHNV and CDR2 YYDKDF (reference sequence). Trimming left V 1 base short and J 9 bases short, with 12 bases between. This CDR3 comprises 13 residues. CDR3 amino acids: CATSRGWDQPQYF. CDR3 nucleotides: TGTGCCACCAGCAGAGGATGGGATCAGCCCCAGTACTTC.

This clonotype was recorded once. This chain connects TRBV24-1 to TRBJ2-1, with D perhaps matching TRBD2 (6 bases). The CDR3 is made up of 15 amino acids. V shed 5 bases and J shed 1 base, with 11 bases lying between them. The V gene's germline CDR1 is KGHDR and CDR2 SFDVKD. CDR3 region: CATSATGGSYNEQFF. The CDR3 nucleotides read TGTGCCACCAGTGCTACCGGGGGATCCTACAATGAGCAGTTCTTC.

The CDR3 nucleotides are TGTGCCAGCAGCTTAGCAGGGACAGGGTATGGCTACACCTTC. Amino acids: CASSLAGTGYGYTF. J is TRBJ1-2 and V is TRBV7-9, with 9 positions matching TRBD1. This CDR3 region has 14 residues. CDR1 and CDR2 from the germline V gene are SEHNR and FQNEAQ (reference sequence). Germline trimming cut 0 bases from V and 5 bases from J; bases unmatched to any gene: 1.

In regard to this clonotype: One junction end does not reproduce the germline sequence, and a read error may be involved. The rearrangement joins TRBV29-1 to TRBJ2-1; D may be TRBD1 (6 bases). Germline CDR1 reads SQVTM; CDR2 reads ANQGSEA. This CDR3 has 13 residues. The CDR3 region has the DNA TGTGCCTGGAGTGAGGGACACTACAATGAGCAGTTCTTC. It codes for CAWSEGHYNEQFF.

The rearrangement links TRBV2 to TRBJ2-5; D ambiguous. The ends were cut back, 3 bases at V and 5 bases at J, with 19 bases in the middle. This CDR3 has 16 residues. Germline values: CDR1 SNHLY, CDR2 FYNNEI. DNA of the CDR3: TGTGCCAGCAGTGACGGTGGAGCGAACACCGGGGAGACCCAGTACTTC. This translates into CASSDGGANTGETQYF.

Ten or more counts support this clonotype. The chain is built from TRBV5-6 and TRBJ1-5, with D perhaps matching TRBD1 (6 bases). The CDR3 contains 14 residues. V lost 0 bases, J lost 6 bases, and 10 bases lay in between. Germline CDR1 SGHDT, CDR2 YYEEEE. The CDR3 loop is CASSLAGALQPQHF. As DNA, the CDR3 is TGTGCCAGCAGCTTGGCGGGGGCTCTTCAGCCCCAGCATTTT. Combining the CDR3 with reference TRBV5-6 and TRBJ1-5 gives the whole variable domain DAGVTQSPTHLIKTRGQQVTLRCSPKSGHDTVSWYQQALGQGPQFIFQYYEEEERQRGNFPDRFSGHQFPNYSSELNVNALLLGDSALYLCASSLAGALQPQHFGDGTRLSIL.

The V and J genes are TRBV5-1 and TRBJ2-5; TRBD1 aligns across 9 bases. CDR1 and CDR2 from the germline V gene are SGHRS and YFSETQ. This CDR3 is 15 amino acids long. Unmatched junction bases numbered 13, after V lost 4 bases and J lost 9 bases. DNA for the CDR3: TGCGCCAGCAGCATAGGACAGGGGCCCAATCAGCCCCAGTACTTC. Amino acid sequence: CASSIGQGPNQPQYF.

This clonotype was observed a handful of times. This chain joins TRBV18 and TRBJ2-7; possibly TRBD1 for D (6 bases). This CDR3 has 13 residues. In germline, CDR1 is KGHSH, CDR2 LQKENI. The V end lost 6 bases, the J end lost 0 bases, and 9 bases lay between the germline ends. As DNA, the CDR3 is TGTGCCAGCTCCGGGGACACCTCCTACGAGCAGTACTTC. The encoded protein is CASSGDTSYEQYF.

This rearrangement joins TRBV5-5 to TRBJ1-2; 9 bases are a match to TRBD1. Germline V gives CDR1 SGHKS, CDR2 YYEKEE (reference sequence). CDR3 length: 14 residues. The J segment lost 12 bases and the V segment lost 1 base, leaving 10 bases of the junction unmatched. CDR3 DNA sequence: TGTGCCAGCAGCTTGCCGGGACAGGGATTGGGCGACACCTTC. It is translated as CASSLPGQGLGDTF.

Note on this clonotype: Here the CDR3 omits its conserved ending phenylalanine or tryptophan, so a read error is the likely source. The chain recombines TRBV24-1 with TRBJ2-1; the match to TRBD2 covers 9 bases. Germline V gene sequence: CDR1 KGHDR, CDR2 SFDVKD. The CDR3 has 18 amino acids. The V and J ends lost 9 bases and 8 bases, in that order; junction bases with no gene match: 22. The DNA of the CDR3 is TGTGCCACCTGCGCCCTCAGTCGGGAAAGCGGGAGGAGGGATGAGCAGTTCCTC. Translation: CATCALSRESGRRDEQFL.

The genes are TRBV2 and TRBJ1-2; 7 bases agree with TRBD1. The CDR3 length is 14 residues. Per germline, CDR1 SNHLY and CDR2 FYNNEI. V dropped 1 base and J dropped 6; count of bases not matched to a gene: 5. Written as DNA, the CDR3 is TGTGCCAGCAGTGAAGAGGGGGCGGAGAATGGCTACACCTTC. As protein: CASSEEGAENGYTF. Filled out from reference TRBV2 and TRBJ1-2, the complete variable domain reads EPEVTQTPSHQVTQMGQEVILRCVPISNHLYFYWYRQILGQKVEFLVSFYNNEISEKSEIFDDQFSVERPDGSNFTLKIRSTKLEDSAMYFCASSEEGAENGYTFGSGTRLTVV.

This clonotype was observed a single time. This sequence joins TRBV20-1 and TRBJ1-1; 7 bases are a match to TRBD1. Germline lookup yields CDR1 DFQATT and CDR2 SNEGSKA (reference sequence). The CDR3 totals 14 residues. The trim removed 3 bases at V and 0 bases at J, leaving 4 bases unmatched. DNA of the CDR3: TGCAGTGCTAGGACAGGGACAGTGAACACTGAAGCTTTCTTT. It specifies CSARTGTVNTEAFF.

This clonotype was seen many times. The chain uses TRBV14 and TRBJ1-3; D not resolved. V dropped 4 bases and J dropped 3 bases, with 7 bases sitting between them. CDR3 length: 13 amino acids. Germline lookup yields CDR1 SGHDN and CDR2 FVKESK. CDR3 protein: CASSRELGNTIYF. The DNA of the CDR3 is TGTGCCAGCAGCCGCGAACTTGGAAACACCATATATTTT.